This T cell receptor beta chain came from a study of Ad26.COV2.S vaccination and SARS-CoV-2 variants. Across the study: Intramuscular Ad26.COV2.S at 5x10^10 or 1x10^11 viral particles. Overall study findings and caveats: Spike-specific TCR breadth ran higher among vaccine recipients than placebo recipients. Reportedly, spike-specific CD8+ and CD4+ T cell responses achieved substantial breadth once vaccination had taken place.

Treatment specified: some 20 received Ad26.COV2.S at low or high dose, single or two shots; a few received placebo; per-sample allocation not given. Sample collection was performed on day 63 after the first vaccine or placebo injection. In Boston, the donor was an adult between 18-55 years of age. On this clone itself: What it binds is unknown.

Clones were sequenced by immunoSEQ multiplex PCR, and TCRdb holds only the in-frame ones, with some missing. The sample yields 300,000 to 400,000 clones, around 89% seen once. V shed 4 bases and J shed 0 bases, with 15 bases lying between them. This CDR3 spans 16 amino acids. Germline CDR1 is MNHEY and CDR2 is SVGAGI. The starting material was peripheral blood, obtained in a trial of Ad26.COV2.S vaccine versus placebo. The receptor was derived from a person aged 18-60 years who received the Ad26.COV2.S COVID-19 vaccine or a placebo. V usage is TRBV6-5 and J usage is TRBJ1-2; D remains unclear. The CDR3 loop is CASSWIGVQTNYGYTF. The CDR3 bases are TGTGCCAGCAGTTGGATTGGGGTACAGACTAACTATGGCTACACCTTC.